Below, one T cell receptor (beta chain) is given with its context. The antigen this receptor binds is unknown. Nothing much larger sits one base from this clone, and base qualities are not available. This record comes from a study of blood T cell repertoires in COVID-19 (dated by TCRdb to the early 2020s). Notes on the research overall: Samples from collaborators originated in the United States, Italy and Spain and spanned both the acute and convalescent phases of COVID-19. The prospective study material was composed of cDNA or gDNA derived from T cells, B-cell-depleted T cells, or PBMCs. The samples were drawn from the first 160 participants of the ongoing ImmuneRACE study and from 1,254 subjects provided by 6 global collaborators. HLA class I and class II types, where available, came from metadata supplied by the sample provider rather than from assay-based typing. The dataset comprised deeply sampled blood TCRbeta repertoires from subjects exposed to, actively infected with, or recovered from COVID-19. Sample metadata almost always included a de-identified subject ID, COVID-19 status, age in years and sex. The repertoires were released in a freely available public database meant as a resource for research on the immune response to SARS-CoV-2. Here is what the overall study found, with its caveats: The quantity of clinical and demographic metadata differed by source and by participant and was supplied without curation.

The collaborating institutions used their own protocols to collect whole blood in K2EDTA tubes. Collaborator samples were shipped for TCRbeta analysis as frozen whole blood, isolated PBMCs, or DNA extracted from either sample type. The CDR3 goes from the cysteine to the phenylalanine over 20 residues. The kept DNA is CDR3 alone, 60 bases in frame from the first base. At the junction V is shortened by 4 bases and J by 2 bases; bases outside the gene matches: 14. CDR1 and CDR2 (SGHRS, YFSETQ) derive from the germline V gene. TCRbeta CDR3 regions were amplified from genomic DNA using the immunoSEQ Assay, a bias-controlled multiplex PCR. For the original study's pipeline: Nucleated cell counts per sample were estimated from amplification of reference gene primers within the assay. To quantify the absolute abundance of each unique TCRbeta CDR3 rearrangement, sequence reads were collapsed and filtered. For each sample, productive Simpson clonality was calculated as the square root of Simpson's diversity index over productive rearrangements. TCRdb took this table from immuneACCESS and kept in-frame rearrangements with V and J called. Such tables lack part of the clones; where checked against another copy, unresolved V genes explain under half of the gap, and the rest is unexplained. Clonal size and the V and J genes are those of that table, whereas D and trimming came from the DNA. Recorded for this sample are 55,000 to 65,000 clones; around 92% of them occurred a single time. The top ten constitute roughly 8.6% of the sample.

The V and J segments used are TRBV5-1 and TRBJ2-6; the central 11 bases match TRBD1. Sequenced material: peripheral blood. The source is a human donor in a cohort sampled during active COVID-19. The CDR3 protein sequence reads: CASSRYLPGQGATGANVLTF. In nucleotides, the sequence is TGCGCCAGCAGCCGATACTTACCAGGACAGGGGGCGACTGGGGCCAACGTCCTGACTTTC. Extended through the reference TRBV5-1 and TRBJ2-6 proteins, this CDR3 yields the full variable domain: KAGVTQTPRYLIKTRGQQVTLSCSPISGHRSVSWYQQTPGQGLQFLFEYFSETQRNKGNFPGRFSGRQFSNSRSEMNVSTLELGDSALYLCASSRYLPGQGATGANVLTFGAGSRLTVL.